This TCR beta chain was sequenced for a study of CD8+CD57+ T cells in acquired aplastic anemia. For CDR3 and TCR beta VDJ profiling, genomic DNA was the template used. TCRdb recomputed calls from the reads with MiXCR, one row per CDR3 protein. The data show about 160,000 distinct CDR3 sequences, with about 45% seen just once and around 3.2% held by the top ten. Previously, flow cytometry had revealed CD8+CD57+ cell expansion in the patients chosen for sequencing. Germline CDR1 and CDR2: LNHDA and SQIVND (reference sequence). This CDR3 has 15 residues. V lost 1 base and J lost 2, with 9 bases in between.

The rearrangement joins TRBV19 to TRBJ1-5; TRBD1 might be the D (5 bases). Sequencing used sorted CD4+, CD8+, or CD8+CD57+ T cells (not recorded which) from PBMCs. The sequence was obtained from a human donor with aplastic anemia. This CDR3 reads CASSIVGGGNQPQHF. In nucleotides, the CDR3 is TGTGCCAGTAGTATAGTGGGAGGGGGCAATCAGCCCCAGCATTTT. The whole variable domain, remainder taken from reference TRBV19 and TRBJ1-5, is DGGITQSPKYLFRKEGQNVTLSCEQNLNHDAMYWYRQDPGQGLRLIYYSQIVNDFQKGDIAEGYSVSREKKESFPLTVTSAQKNPTAFYLCASSIVGGGNQPQHFGDGTRLSIL.